A selection of T cell receptor beta chains follows, all from one sample in a study of regulatory T cells in long-lasting Graves disease. TCRdb reprocessed the multiplex PCR reads via MiXCR and lists one record per CDR3 protein. This table has roughly 400,000 distinct CDR3 sequences, around 20% appearing once. The specimen comprised peripheral blood mononuclear cells (PBMCs), sampled when the disease was refractory, from a patient treated with antithyroid drugs. These receptors were collected from a female donor with Graves disease. Each CDR3 is given with its conserved first and last residue. D genes are given only for firm matches. Size tells how often a clone was seen (once, few, many) or the class of an expanded clone, and some rows leave it out.

clone_size,d_call,j_call,v_call,cdr3_nt,cdr3_aa
NA,NA,TRBJ2-7,TRBV28,TGTGCCAGCAGCCCGCACCACTTACTTTCCTACGAGCAGTACTTC,CASSPHHLLSYEQYF
many,NA,TRBJ1-1,TRBV5-6,TGTGCCAGCTCAGGACAGCGGAACACTGAAGCTTTCTTT,CASSGQRNTEAFF
NA,TRBD2,TRBJ2-7,TRBV12-3/TRBV12-4,TGTGCCAGCAGTTTCCGGCGGGAGGTCTACGAGCAGTACTTC,CASSFRREVYEQYF
NA,TRBD2,TRBJ2-7,TRBV6-1,TGTGCCGGCAGTGAAATGGCGGGAGGCCTCTCCTACGAGCTGTACTTC,CAGSEMAGGLSYELYF
NA,NA,TRBJ2-5,TRBV20-1,TGCAGTGCTAGAGATTTGCTCGGGGTCCAAGAGGCCCAGTACTTC,CSARDLLGVQEAQYF
many,NA,TRBJ2-6,TRBV7-3,TGTGCCAGCGGGAGGCTCTCTGGGGCCAACGTCCTGACTTTC,CASGRLSGANVLTF
many,NA,TRBJ2-5,TRBV11-2,TGTGCCAGCAGCCCCCCCTGGGAGCGGCGAGAGACCCAGTACTTC,CASSPPWERRETQYF
NA,NA,TRBJ1-5,TRBV6-2/TRBV6-3,TGTGCCAGCAGTTTCGTCGGCGTAATCAGTCAGCCCCAGCATTTT,CASSFVGVISQPQHF
many,TRBD1,TRBJ2-7,TRBV7-2,TGTGCCAGCACCCGACAGGGACCCTACGAGCAGTACTTC,CASTRQGPYEQYF
few,TRBD2,TRBJ2-7,TRBV20-1,TGCAGTGCCCCACTAGCGGGAAGCTCCTACGAGCAGTACTTC,CSAPLAGSSYEQYF
NA,NA,TRBJ2-7,TRBV11-2,TGTGCCAGCAGCTTAGAGCCCGTCGAGCAGTACTTC,CASSLEPVEQYF
few,NA,TRBJ1-1,TRBV19,TGTGCCAGTAGTATAACAGGGCCGGGCGCTGAAGCTTTCTTT,CASSITGPGAEAFF
few,NA,TRBJ1-4,TRBV7-9,TGTGCCAGCAGCTCCGTTATGGGCGAGGATGAAAAACTGTTTTTT,CASSSVMGEDEKLFF
NA,NA,TRBJ2-7,TRBV4-1,TGCGCCAGCAGCCAAGCCAATATGGGTTTGGGCCACTCCTACGAGCAGTACTTC,CASSQANMGLGHSYEQYF
many,NA,TRBJ2-5,TRBV11-2,TGTGCCAGCAGCTTAGGAGGTAGCCGAGGGGAGACCCAGTACTTC,CASSLGGSRGETQYF
few,TRBD1,TRBJ1-1,TRBV30,TGTGCCTGGGACAGGGAACCGAACACTGAAGCTTTCTTT,CAWDREPNTEAFF
many,NA,TRBJ1-1,TRBV28,TGTGCCAGCCGGGAAACAATGAACACTGAAGCTTTCTTT,CASRETMNTEAFF
NA,NA,TRBJ1-1,TRBV9,TGTGCCAGCAGCGTAGTGCTGGGGGGATTGGGGGCGAACACTGAAGCTTTCTTT,CASSVVLGGLGANTEAFF
few,TRBD1,TRBJ2-2,TRBV28,TGTGCCAGCAGTTTCCCGGACAGGGGGAACACCGGGGAGCTGTTTTTT,CASSFPDRGNTGELFF
many,NA,TRBJ1-1,TRBV20-1,TGCAGTGCTAGTCAGGGGACGAGGGGGACTGAAGCTTTCTTT,CSASQGTRGTEAFF
NA,NA,TRBJ2-7,TRBV20-1,TGCAGTGCTACAAGACAGGCGGTCTACGAGCAGTACTTC,CSATRQAVYEQYF
NA,NA,TRBJ2-7,TRBV4-1,TGCGCCAGCAGCCAAGATCGGCCGGGGGCGCACCTCGAGCAGTACTTC,CASSQDRPGAHLEQYF
many,TRBD1,TRBJ1-1,TRBV12-3/TRBV12-4,TGTGCCAGCACCGGACAGGCACAAGCTTTCTTT,CASTGQAQAFF
NA,NA,TRBJ2-7,TRBV7-2,TGTGCCAGCAGAATGGGCATTTCCTACGAGCAGTACTTC,CASRMGISYEQYF
many,TRBD1,TRBJ1-1,TRBV12-3/TRBV12-4,TGTGCCAGCAGTTGGGACAGGATTGAAGCTTTCTTT,CASSWDRIEAFF
many,NA,TRBJ2-5,TRBV7-2,TGTGCCAGCAGCATCGGAGGGCATTACCAAGAGACCCAGTACTTC,CASSIGGHYQETQYF
NA,NA,TRBJ2-1,TRBV6-2/TRBV6-3,TGTGCCAGCAGGGACTCGGGAGTCCCGAGCGATGAGCAGTTCTTC,CASRDSGVPSDEQFF
many,TRBD2,TRBJ2-5,TRBV2,TGTGCCAGCAGTCCCCGGGGCGGGAGGGAGTACTTC,CASSPRGGREYF
many,TRBD2,TRBJ2-5,TRBV3-1,TGTGCCAGCAGCCAAGATAGTCGGACTAGGCGACAAGAGACCCAGTACTTC,CASSQDSRTRRQETQYF
few,NA,TRBJ2-2,TRBV30,TGTGCCTGGAGGGTGGCGTCAAGCGCCGGGGAGCTGTTTTTT,CAWRVASSAGELFF
many,TRBD1,TRBJ2-7,TRBV7-2,TGTGCCAGCACCCCCGACAGGGCCTCCGGGCAGTACTTC,CASTPDRASGQYF
NA,TRBD1,TRBJ2-7,TRBV7-2,TGTGCCAGCAGCGCCTCAGGGACAGGATTATACTTC,CASSASGTGLYF
NA,TRBD2,TRBJ2-7,TRBV3-1,TGTGCCAGCAGACTAGGACTAGTGGGATCCGGCGAGCAGTACTTC,CASRLGLVGSGEQYF
NA,NA,TRBJ1-2,TRBV25-1,TGTGCCAGCAGTCTTATCGGGGGTAATCATGGCTACACCTTC,CASSLIGGNHGYTF
NA,NA,TRBJ2-7,TRBV6-2/TRBV6-3,TGTGCCAGCAGTCCAGGACTCATTTCCTACGAGCAGTACTTC,CASSPGLISYEQYF
many,TRBD1,TRBJ1-1,TRBV30,TGTGCCTGGAGGTACAGGGGCGACACTGAAGCTTTCTTT,CAWRYRGDTEAFF
few,NA,TRBJ1-5,TRBV12-3/TRBV12-4,TGTGCCAGCAGTTTAGCAGGGTGGTCTGGACAGCCCCAGCATTTT,CASSLAGWSGQPQHF
NA,TRBD1,TRBJ2-5,TRBV5-1,TGCGCCAGCAGCTCCGGGACAGGGGTAGAGACCCAGTACTTC,CASSSGTGVETQYF
few,NA,TRBJ2-7,TRBV30,TGTGCCTGGAGTTCCGTCGAGCAGTACTTC,CAWSSVEQYF
few,NA,TRBJ2-4,TRBV11-2,TGTGCCAGCAGCTTAGTGGGATTTGGAAACATTCAGTACTTC,CASSLVGFGNIQYF
NA,NA,TRBJ2-1,TRBV4-3,TGCGCCAGCAGCCAAGATCGGGCGACATATACCTACAATGAGCAGTTCTTC,CASSQDRATYTYNEQFF
few,TRBD1,TRBJ2-2,TRBV29-1,TGCAGCGCCGGGGACAGGGGCACCGGGGAGCTGTTTTTT,CSAGDRGTGELFF
NA,NA,TRBJ1-4,TRBV4-3,TGCGCCAGCAGCCCCGGGACAAGGGGAAAACTGTTTTTT,CASSPGTRGKLFF
many,TRBD2,TRBJ2-5,TRBV28,TGTGCCAGCAGTGGGTCGGGAGGGCCCTCTAAAGAGACCCAGTACTTC,CASSGSGGPSKETQYF
NA,NA,TRBJ2-3,TRBV11-2,TGTGCCAGCAGCTTAAACTCCCTGAGCACAGATACGCAGTATTTT,CASSLNSLSTDTQYF
NA,NA,TRBJ1-1,TRBV5-6,TGTGCCAGCAGCTTCGACCAGAACACTGAAGCTTTCTTT,CASSFDQNTEAFF
few,NA,TRBJ2-7,TRBV19,TGTGCCAGTAGTATGCCCTACCCGGGACACCTAGGCGAGCAGTACTTC,CASSMPYPGHLGEQYF
NA,NA,TRBJ2-1,TRBV12-5,TGTGCTAGTGGTGTTGGTAAGGTGTTGCGAGGCCATGAGCAGTTCTTC,CASGVGKVLRGHEQFF
many,TRBD1,TRBJ1-6,TRBV7-8,TGTGCCAGCAGCTTAGCACGGACAGGGCCGAATTCACCCCTCCACTTT,CASSLARTGPNSPLHF
many,NA,TRBJ2-7,TRBV11-2,TGTGCCAGCAGCTTAGGGGGCAGGGGGGCCTACGAGCAGTACTTC,CASSLGGRGAYEQYF
few,TRBD1,TRBJ1-2,TRBV29-1,TGCAGCGTCCCCCGGGACAGGGAAAACTATGGCTACACCTTC,CSVPRDRENYGYTF
NA,NA,TRBJ2-2,TRBV29-1,TGCAGCGTTGAAGTGGGCCTTAACACCGGGGAGCTGTTTTTT,CSVEVGLNTGELFF
many,TRBD1,TRBJ1-6,TRBV28,TGTGCCAGCAGTTTCACCGCGGGACAGGGGTTGGGCTCACCCCTCCACTTT,CASSFTAGQGLGSPLHF
many,TRBD1,TRBJ2-7,TRBV7-9,TGTGCCAGCAGCTGGGACAGACAAGCCTACGAGCAGTACTTC,CASSWDRQAYEQYF
NA,TRBD1,TRBJ1-1,TRBV7-9,TGTGCCAGCAGCTTGGGACAGCTTACTGAAGCTTTCTTT,CASSLGQLTEAFF
NA,TRBD1,TRBJ1-5,TRBV19,TGTGCCAGTAGTGTACAGGGGGCTGGGCAGCCCCAGCATTTT,CASSVQGAGQPQHF
NA,NA,TRBJ1-5,TRBV20-1,TGCAGTGCTAGAGATCCAGGAGACCCCAATCAGCCCCAGCATTTT,CSARDPGDPNQPQHF
many,NA,TRBJ1-4,TRBV7-8,TGTGCCAGCAGCGACCGGCATTTAGCTAATGAAAAACTGTTTTTT,CASSDRHLANEKLFF
many,NA,TRBJ1-1,TRBV28,TGTGCCAGCAGTTATCAAGGGGTCACTGAAGCTTTCTTT,CASSYQGVTEAFF
few,TRBD1,TRBJ1-3,TRBV5-1,TGCGCCAGCAGCGAAGGGACAGCAACTGGAAACACCATATATTTT,CASSEGTATGNTIYF